The rows below give T cell receptor beta chains drawn from one sample of a study of cytomegalovirus exposure and HLA in healthy donors. Repertoires were generated with immunoSEQ multiplex PCR, while TCRdb's copy carries only in-frame clones and drops some. Here the sample spans about 120,000 clones, 75% to 90% being singletons. Sequencing used PBMCs. The receptors come from a female donor in good health and CMV-seropositive. CDR3s leave out the opening cysteine and the closing phenylalanine or tryptophan.

TRBV7-2	TRBJ2-2	ASSFGGPGGELF
TRBV5-1	TRBJ2-2	ASSLRGTGNTGELF
TRBV9	TRBJ1-1	ASSPTGNTEAF
TRBV7-2	TRBJ1-2	ASSWRGTYGYT
TRBV28	TRBJ1-5	ASSSGNQPQH
TRBV4-3	TRBJ1-5	ASSQGASGQWPQH
TRBV9	TRBJ2-5	ASSPGDRGLETQY
TRBV2	TRBJ2-1	ASRRTFNEQF
TRBV7-8	TRBJ2-5	ASRRQGSMETQY
TRBV6-5	TRBJ1-1	ASNLNRETNTEAF
TRBV27	TRBJ2-7	ASRGQGLGEQY
TRBV18	TRBJ2-3	ASSPAGGADTQY
TRBV29-1	TRBJ2-1	SVVPVNEQF
TRBV7-2	TRBJ1-6	ASSLAQAGVAPLH
TRBV7-9	TRBJ1-1	ASSSGGTEAF
TRBV5-1	TRBJ2-3	ASSFTEPGTQY
TRBV18	TRBJ2-3	ATSEVGTDTQY
TRBV7-7	TRBJ2-2	ASSLSGVPGELF
TRBV5-1	TRBJ1-5	ASSPGQDRQPQH
TRBV5-6	TRBJ2-7	ASSLGGLGEQY
TRBV7-2	TRBJ2-3	ASSLVWRGTDTQY
TRBV7-2	TRBJ1-5	ASSLETGRNQPQH
TRBV19	TRBJ1-1	ASSKQGPTEAF
TRBV5-6	TRBJ2-5	ASSPPDFRGEETQY
TRBV18	TRBJ1-1	ASSPLGGEDTEAF
TRBV10-3	TRBJ2-2	AISGASGGTTGELF
TRBV20-1	TRBJ2-1	SSDRGEQF
TRBV30	TRBJ2-3	AWSRGTGEDTQY
TRBV7-3	TRBJ2-1	ASSLTPSGGFNEQF
TRBV7-9	TRBJ1-1	ASSLGSGGHRNTEAF
TRBV28	TRBJ1-2	ASSLQGYGYT
TRBV9	TRBJ1-6	ASSRTGNSPLH
TRBV5-4	TRBJ1-3	ASSFRDTGNTIY
TRBV6-5	TRBJ2-2	ASSSRDITGELF
TRBV19	TRBJ1-2	ASSIDPGGTTNYGYT
TRBV7-2	TRBJ2-7	ASSSGLFYEQY
TRBV27	TRBJ1-4	ASSLTVPIPTGFNEKLF
TRBV15	TRBJ1-1	ATSPQTDRGTEAF
TRBV5-1	TRBJ1-6	ASQEGGDSPLH
TRBV30	TRBJ1-6	AWSVRGWPPLH
TRBV30	TRBJ1-6	ALGEDNSPLH
TRBV7-7	TRBJ2-1	ASSPTSGGLYNEQF
TRBV6-5	TRBJ2-1	ASRAGTTYNEQF
TRBV6-6	TRBJ2-5	ASSSQGGEETQY
TRBV7-6	TRBJ1-2	ASSLRGGTDYGYT
TRBV5-1	TRBJ2-3	ASSRGGGDTQY
TRBV11-2	TRBJ2-5	ASKLQGAKETQY